These 30 T cell receptor beta chains originate from one sample sequenced in a study of OX40 agonist ivuxolimab in advanced cancers. Using immunoSEQ multiplex PCR, the repertoire was profiled, and TCRdb retains in-frame clones only, with some absent. This table has tens of thousands of clones, about 87% appearing once. The starting material was CD4+ or CD8+ T cells sorted from blood, obtained in a trial of the OX40 agonist ivuxolimab. The receptors originated from an adult with an advanced solid tumor such as melanoma, head and neck, liver or kidney cancer.

This chain uses TRBV9 with TRBJ1-2, with unresolved D. The CDR3 has 14 residues. Germline CDR1 and CDR2: SGDLS and YYNGEE. The ends were cut back, 4 bases at V and 3 bases at J, with 13 bases in the middle. DNA for the CDR3: TGTGCCAGCAGCCCCAGCGGATCTGACTATGGCTACACCTTC. Translation: CASSPSGSDYGYTF.

The chain links TRBV10-3 to TRBJ1-6; D call uncertain. V shed 3 bases and J shed 7 bases, with 1 base lying between them. Germline CDR1 reads ENHRY; CDR2 reads SYGVKD. The CDR3 covers 11 residues. CDR3 amino acids: CAISDNSPLHF. CDR3 DNA sequence: TGTGCCATCAGTGACAATTCACCCCTCCACTTT.

The chain couples TRBV11-3 to TRBJ2-3; D is unclear. Per germline, CDR1 SGHNT and CDR2 YENEEA. The CDR3 has 15 residues. The germline V and J ends were trimmed by 5 bases and 3 bases, with 15 bases remaining between them. In DNA, the CDR3 is TGTGCCAGCAGCGGATTGGGCATGAAAACAGATACGCAGTATTTT. This gives the protein CASSGLGMKTDTQYF.

The DNA for the CDR3 is TGTGCCAGCAGCTTAGTGTCGGGAAACACCATATATTTT. Translated: CASSLVSGNTIYF. The V call is TRBV7-2, the J call TRBJ1-3; D remains unclear. V was shortened by 1 base and J by 4 bases, with 5 bases between the two germline ends. CDR3 size: 13 residues. Germline lookup yields CDR1 SGHTA and CDR2 FQGNSA.

Worth noting for this clone: Other nucleotide sequences in the sample specify the same CDR3. The CDR3 sequence: CASSSTGTANYGYTF. CDR3 bases: TGTGCCAGCAGCTCGACCGGGACGGCTAACTATGGCTACACCTTC. The V gene is TRBV28, the J gene TRBJ1-2, with D tentatively TRBD1 (5 bases). V lost 6 bases, J lost 0 bases, and 14 bases lay in between. This CDR3 comprises 15 residues. In germline, CDR1 is MDHEN, CDR2 SYDVKM.

The rearrangement uses TRBV9 and TRBJ2-1; a possible D gene is TRBD1 (5 bases). The CDR3 has 16 residues. Germline V gives CDR1 SGDLS, CDR2 YYNGEE. The V gene lost 0 bases and the J gene lost 7 bases, with 17 bases spanning the gap. The CDR3 bases are TGTGCCAGCAGCGTAGTAGGGGCAGGTCCTAGGAATGAGCAGTTCTTC. Protein: CASSVVGAGPRNEQFF. The full variable domain, completed using reference TRBV9 and TRBJ2-1, is DSGVTQTPKHLITATGQRVTLRCSPRSGDLSVYWYQQSLDQGLQFLIQYYNGEERAKGNILERFSAQQFPDLHSELNLSSLELGDSALYFCASSVVGAGPRNEQFFGPGTRLTVL.

The chain carries TRBV19 and TRBJ2-1; either TRBD1 or TRBD2 may fit D (6 bases each). Trimming cost V 7 bases and J 6 bases, with 25 bases left between them. The CDR3 covers 17 residues. Looked up from germline, CDR1 is LNHDA and CDR2 is SQIVND (reference sequence). CDR3 coding DNA: TGTGCCAGTATCCCTCAACTGGGGGGTGGACAGAGCAATGAGCAGTTCTTC. It translates to CASIPQLGGGQSNEQFF.

This clone was seen only once. The chain carries TRBV6-6 and TRBJ1-5; no clear D gene. In germline, CDR1 is MNHNY, CDR2 SVGAGI (reference sequence). The CDR3 is 16 residues long. V gave up 7 bases and J gave up 2 bases, with 18 bases separating them. As DNA, the CDR3 is TGTGCCAGCACCTTATGGCGCAAGGAGGGCAATCAGCCCCAGCATTTT. Its translation: CASTLWRKEGNQPQHF.

The chain combines TRBV19 with TRBJ1-5; D call uncertain. The CDR3 sequence is 15 residues long. V was pared by 3 bases and J by 0 bases, with 9 bases between. Looked up from germline, CDR1 is LNHDA and CDR2 is SQIVND (reference sequence). CDR3 DNA sequence: TGTGCCAGTAGTATGGTAGAGAATAGCAATCAGCCCCAGCATTTT. Translated, it gives CASSMVENSNQPQHF. Filled out from reference TRBV19 and TRBJ1-5, the complete variable domain reads DGGITQSPKYLFRKEGQNVTLSCEQNLNHDAMYWYRQDPGQGLRLIYYSQIVNDFQKGDIAEGYSVSREKKESFPLTVTSAQKNPTAFYLCASSMVENSNQPQHFGDGTRLSIL.

This sequence joins TRBV7-2 and TRBJ1-3; D remains unclear. The V gene's germline CDR1 is SGHTA and CDR2 FQGNSA. V dropped 1 base and J dropped 3 bases, with 7 bases sitting between them. There are 14 residues in the CDR3. CDR3 residues: CASSLGGSGNTIYF. The CDR3, as DNA: TGTGCCAGCAGCTTAGGAGGGAGTGGAAACACCATATATTTT.

The J gene is TRBJ2-5, the V gene TRBV6-6, with D possibly matching TRBD1 (6 bases). The CDR3 has 14 residues. Germline lookup yields CDR1 MNHNY and CDR2 SVGAGI (reference sequence). Trimming shortened V by 6 bases and J by 0 bases, and 11 bases separated the two germline ends. CDR3 DNA sequence: TGTGCCAGCAGAAGAAACAGGGACCAAGAGACCCAGTACTTC. Amino acids: CASRRNRDQETQYF.

The chain uses TRBV5-1 and TRBJ2-5, with a tentative D call TRBD2 (6 bases). The V gene lost 1 base and the J gene lost 5 bases, with 18 bases spanning the gap. The CDR3 runs 16 residues. The germline V gene has CDR1 SGHRS and CDR2 YFSETQ. The CDR3 reads CASSLSGDFFWETQYF. CDR3 sequence (DNA): TGCGCCAGCAGCTTGAGTGGGGACTTCTTTTGGGAGACCCAGTACTTC.

The chain employs TRBV5-1 and TRBJ2-7, with TRBD1 identical over 7 bases. The CDR3 consists of 13 residues. V was clipped by 6 bases and J by 2 bases; unmatched bases: 5. Looked up from germline, CDR1 is SGHRS and CDR2 is YFSETQ. The DNA of the CDR3 is TGCGCCAGCAACCGACAGGGTGCCTACGAGCAGTACTTC. This sequence encodes CASNRQGAYEQYF.

This chain uses TRBV11-2 with TRBJ2-7, with a tentative D call TRBD2 (5 bases). V shed 5 bases and J shed 1 base, with 18 bases lying between them. Per the germline V gene, CDR1 is SGHAT and CDR2 is FQNNGV. This CDR3 contains 16 residues. The CDR3 DNA sequence: TGTGCCAGCAGCCCGCGGGTGGGATTCGATTCCTACGAGCAGTACTTC. It is translated as CASSPRVGFDSYEQYF.

V and J are TRBV19 and TRBJ1-5; 8 bases are shared with TRBD1. The CDR3 length is 16 residues. The J segment lost 1 base and the V segment lost 3 bases, leaving 5 bases of the junction unmatched. Per the germline V gene, CDR1 is LNHDA and CDR2 is SQIVND (reference sequence). CDR3 region: CASSIPQGESNQPQHF. As DNA, the CDR3 is TGTGCCAGTAGTATTCCACAGGGGGAAAGCAATCAGCCCCAGCATTTT.

The chain combines TRBV6-5 with TRBJ1-1; 8 bases align to TRBD1. V shed 10 bases, J shed 4 bases, and the junction held 14 bases outside the gene matches. CDR3 length: 15 residues. CDR1 is MNHEY, CDR2 SVGAGI, per germline. In DNA, the CDR3 is TGTGCCACCACGATACCCAGGGGGCGCTTCACTGAAGCTTTCTTT. Protein: CATTIPRGRFTEAFF.

V and J are TRBV6-6 and TRBJ1-5; a possible D gene is TRBD1 (6 bases). The length of the CDR3 is 16 residues. V was cut by 0 bases and J by 4 bases, with 13 bases left in between. The germline CDR1 and CDR2 sequences are MNHNY and SVGAGI (reference sequence). The chain's CDR3 is CASSYSGGGENQPQHF. CDR3 nucleotide sequence: TGTGCCAGCAGTTACTCGGGCGGGGGCGAGAATCAGCCCCAGCATTTT.

The rearrangement links TRBV5-4 to TRBJ1-1; D possibly corresponds to TRBD1 (6 bases). With 3 bases removed from V and 11 bases from J, the gap between germline ends came to 23 bases. This CDR3 comprises 15 residues. The germline CDR1 and CDR2 sequences are SGHNT and YYREEE (reference sequence). The CDR3 sequence: CASSSDRTLNQVAFF. The CDR3 nucleotides are TGTGCCAGCAGCTCGGACAGAACCCTGAACCAAGTGGCTTTCTTT.

V usage is TRBV30 and J usage is TRBJ2-1; 14 bases fit TRBD2. This CDR3 is 17 amino acids long. Trimming removed 0 bases from V and 7 bases from J; junction bases left unmatched: 8. Germline CDR1 is GTSNPN and CDR2 is SVGIG (reference sequence). CDR3 in amino acids: CAWSVRGTSGSRNEQFF. The CDR3 region has the DNA TGTGCCTGGAGTGTAAGGGGGACTAGCGGGAGCAGAAATGAGCAGTTCTTC. The entire variable domain, with the rest obtained from reference TRBV30 and TRBJ2-1, is as follows: SQTIHQWPATLVQPVGSPLSLECTVEGTSNPNLYWYRQAAGRGLQLLFYSVGIGQISSEVPQNLSASRPQDRQFILSSKKLLLSDSGFYLCAWSVRGTSGSRNEQFFGPGTRLTVL.

The chain has TRBV5-6 and TRBJ2-2; a weak D match, TRBD2 (6 bases). The CDR3 spans 16 residues. CDR1 and CDR2 (germline): SGHDT, YYEEEE. V lost 0 bases to trimming and J lost 4 bases, with 13 bases between them. The chain's CDR3 is CASSLALGGTTGELFF. CDR3 sequence (DNA): TGTGCCAGCAGCTTGGCCCTCGGCGGGACCACCGGGGAGCTGTTTTTT.

The gene calls are TRBV5-5 and TRBJ2-3; TRBD2 aligns across 7 bases. Looked up from germline, CDR1 is SGHKS and CDR2 is YYEKEE (reference sequence). There are 16 residues in the CDR3. V lost 0 bases, J lost 1 base, and 5 bases stayed unmatched. The CDR3 coding sequence is TGTGCCAGCAGCTTGGGAGCCCTAGCGGGCACAGATACGCAGTATTTT. Protein sequence: CASSLGALAGTDTQYF.

The genes are TRBV7-6 and TRBJ2-2; the D gene is possibly TRBD2 (6 bases). Germline assignment: CDR1 SGHVS and CDR2 FNYEAQ. Deletions cut 4 bases from V and 4 bases from J, with 16 bases between. This CDR3 has 16 residues. In nucleotides, the CDR3 is TGTGCCAGCAGCTCAGTAGAGGAGGGAAGCACCGGGGAGCTGTTTTTT. It codes for CASSSVEEGSTGELFF. Filled out from reference TRBV7-6 and TRBJ2-2, the complete variable domain reads GAGVSQSPRYKVTKRGQDVALRCDPISGHVSLYWYRQALGQGPEFLTYFNYEAQQDKSGLPNDRFSAERPEGSISTLTIQRTEQRDSAMYRCASSSVEEGSTGELFFGEGSRLTVL.

The V call is TRBV7-2, the J call TRBJ2-7; 10 bases line up with TRBD1. CDR3 length: 16 residues. V lost 5 bases to trimming and J lost 7 bases; unmatched junction nucleotides: 14. Germline loops: CDR1 SGHTA, CDR2 FQGNSA. CDR3 amino acids: CASSQADRGLPEEQYF. CDR3 DNA sequence: TGTGCCAGCAGCCAAGCAGACAGGGGGCTACCCGAAGAGCAGTACTTC.

V usage is TRBV25-1 and J usage is TRBJ1-6, with D possibly being TRBD1 (5 bases). The V gene lost 6 bases and the J gene lost 5 bases, with 14 bases spanning the gap. The CDR3 has 15 amino acids. Germline CDR1 and CDR2: MGHDK and SYGVNS. CDR3 coding DNA: TGTGCCAGCAGGGGGGAGGCGGGGAATAATTCACCCCTCCACTTT. Translation: CASRGEAGNNSPLHF.

Note on this clone: This specimen includes other DNA sequences encoding the same CDR3. V and J are TRBV7-2 and TRBJ1-2, with 9 bases fitting TRBD1. CDR1 SGHTA and CDR2 FQGNSA come from the germline V gene. Trimming at V came to 5 bases and at J to 8 bases, leaving 6 bases not matched to a gene. This CDR3 region has 13 residues. CDR3 in amino acids: CASSRQGGLGYTF. CDR3 in DNA: TGTGCCAGCAGCCGACAGGGGGGACTGGGCTACACCTTC.

The chain combines TRBV9 with TRBJ1-1; the D is unclear. Trimming shortened V by 0 bases and J by 0 bases, and 9 bases separated the two germline ends. This CDR3 region has 15 residues. Per germline, CDR1 SGDLS and CDR2 YYNGEE. Here the CDR3 reads CASSVGVTLNTEAFF. CDR3 DNA: TGTGCCAGCAGCGTAGGAGTCACCCTGAACACTGAAGCTTTCTTT.

The chain links TRBV7-3 to TRBJ1-1, with no clear D. This CDR3 comprises 13 residues. Looked up from germline, CDR1 is SGHTA and CDR2 is FQGTGA. V was pared by 5 bases and J by 2 bases, with 9 bases between. CDR3 DNA sequence: TGTGCCAGCAGCCCCGGGAGAAACACTGAAGCTTTCTTT. Its translation: CASSPGRNTEAFF.

CDR3 in DNA: TGTGCCAGCAGCATCCCGAGACAAGACATGAACACTGAAGCTTTCTTT. The encoded protein is CASSIPRQDMNTEAFF. The chain recombines TRBV5-6 with TRBJ1-1; D unclear. From germline, CDR1 is SGHDT and CDR2 YYEEEE. The CDR3 is 16 residues long. With 4 bases removed from V and 0 bases from J, the gap between germline ends came to 16 bases. Drawing the rest from reference TRBV5-6 and TRBJ1-1, the complete variable domain is DAGVTQSPTHLIKTRGQQVTLRCSPKSGHDTVSWYQQALGQGPQFIFQYYEEEERQRGNFPDRFSGHQFPNYSSELNVNALLLGDSALYLCASSIPRQDMNTEAFFGQGTRLTVV.

The chain uses TRBV4-2 and TRBJ1-2; D unresolved. Deletions cut 3 bases from V and 2 bases from J, with 13 bases between. Germline V lookup: CDR1 LGHNA, CDR2 YNFKEQ. CDR3 length equals 15 residues. The CDR3 DNA reads as TGTGCCAGCAGCCATGACAACGGCGGGAACTATGGCTACACCTTC. Its translation is CASSHDNGGNYGYTF.

For the CDR3, the DNA is TGTGCCAGCAGCGTATACGGGGGGGCAGAGAATACGCAGTATTTT. It translates to CASSVYGGAENTQYF. The chain recombines TRBV9 with TRBJ2-3; TRBD2 matches at 8 bases. From germline, CDR1 is SGDLS and CDR2 YYNGEE. The CDR3 runs to 15 residues. V shed 1 base and J 7 bases; nucleotides not matched to a gene: 8.